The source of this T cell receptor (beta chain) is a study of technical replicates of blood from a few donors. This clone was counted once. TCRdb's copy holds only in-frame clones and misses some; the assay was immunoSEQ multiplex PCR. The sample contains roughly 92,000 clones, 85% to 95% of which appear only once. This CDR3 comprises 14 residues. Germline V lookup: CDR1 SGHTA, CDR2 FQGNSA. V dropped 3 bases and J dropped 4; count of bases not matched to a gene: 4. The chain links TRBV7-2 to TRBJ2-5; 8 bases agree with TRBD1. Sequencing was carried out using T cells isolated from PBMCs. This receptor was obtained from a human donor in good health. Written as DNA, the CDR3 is TGTGCCAGCAGCTTCCGGACAGGGCGAGAGACCCAGTACTTC. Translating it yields CASSFRTGRETQYF.